The clone carrying this T cell receptor beta chain occurred many times. Its specificity is not known. This sample was taken from a study of breast tumors, draining lymph nodes, adjacent tissues. Each CDR3 protein is one row after TCRdb ran MiXCR on the multiplex PCR reads. The data contain 290,000 or so distinct CDR3 sequences, roughly 31% of them singletons. Samples came from axillary lymph nodes draining the breast cancer. Study observations and caveats: Tumor repertoires ranked between lymph nodes and nontumor tissue in diversity, with V and J gene preferences. Findings are consistent with lymph node origin and intratumoral expansion of most tumor T cells. That most tumor T cells come from lymph nodes remained unproven. Luminal-like breast cancer showed significantly higher tumor–nontumor repertoire similarity than basal-like.

The origin of this receptor is a female donor with breast cancer. Some clones in this sample may be carry-over from other donors' samples. Sample: axillary lymph node tissue.

CDR3 loop: CATSDTGGGQQETQYF. CDR3 coding DNA: TGTGCCACCAGTGATACGGGGGGGGGACAGCAAGAGACCCAGTACTTC. The rearrangement joins TRBV24-1 to TRBJ2-5, with D perhaps TRBD2 (8 bases). V was trimmed by 3 bases and J by 2 bases, leaving 15 bases between them. The CDR3 spans 16 residues. From germline, CDR1 is KGHDR and CDR2 SFDVKD.